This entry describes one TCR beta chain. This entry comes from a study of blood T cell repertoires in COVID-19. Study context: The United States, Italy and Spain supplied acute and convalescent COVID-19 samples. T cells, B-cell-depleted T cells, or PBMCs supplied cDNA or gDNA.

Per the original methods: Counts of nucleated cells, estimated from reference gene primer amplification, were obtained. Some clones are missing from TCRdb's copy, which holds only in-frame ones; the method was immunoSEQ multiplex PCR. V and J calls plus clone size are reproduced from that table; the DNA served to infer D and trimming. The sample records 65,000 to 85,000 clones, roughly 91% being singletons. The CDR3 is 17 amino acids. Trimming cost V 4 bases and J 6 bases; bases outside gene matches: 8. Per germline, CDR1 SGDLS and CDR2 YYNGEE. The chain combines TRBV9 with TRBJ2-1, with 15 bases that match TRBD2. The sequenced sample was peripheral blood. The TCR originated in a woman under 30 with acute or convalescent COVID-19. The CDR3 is CASSPGTSGRNFNEQFF. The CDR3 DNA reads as TGTGCCAGCAGCCCGGGGACTAGCGGGAGGAATTTCAATGAGCAGTTCTTC.